This T cell receptor beta chain was retrieved from a study of CD8+ T cells in alopecia areata. Patients with alopecia areata provided lesional scalp punch biopsies as well as peripheral blood. Cell sorting was applied to PBMCs, and CD4+ and CD8+ T cells were collected. In each case, RNA was isolated and then reverse transcribed into cDNA as the sequencing template. Only in-frame clones appear in the TCRdb table, and some are missing; sequencing was by immunoSEQ multiplex PCR. The sample has 150,000 to 200,000 clones; around three fifths are singletons. Per the germline V gene, CDR1 is GTSNPN and CDR2 is SVGIG (reference sequence). The CDR3 spans 14 residues. The ends were cut back, 1 base at V and 3 bases at J, with 12 bases in the middle. Study observations and caveats: Normal skin contains resident alphabeta T cells, and these are also sequenced in scalp samples.

A note on this clone: The antigen is not known.

The sequence derives from a human donor with alopecia areata. Source: CD4+ T cells sorted from blood, taken at week 0. The genes are TRBV30 and TRBJ1-2, with TRBD1 as a possible D gene (5 bases). The CDR3 here is CAWSAGREYYGYTF. The DNA for the CDR3 is TGTGCCTGGAGTGCTGGCAGGGAATACTATGGCTACACCTTC.